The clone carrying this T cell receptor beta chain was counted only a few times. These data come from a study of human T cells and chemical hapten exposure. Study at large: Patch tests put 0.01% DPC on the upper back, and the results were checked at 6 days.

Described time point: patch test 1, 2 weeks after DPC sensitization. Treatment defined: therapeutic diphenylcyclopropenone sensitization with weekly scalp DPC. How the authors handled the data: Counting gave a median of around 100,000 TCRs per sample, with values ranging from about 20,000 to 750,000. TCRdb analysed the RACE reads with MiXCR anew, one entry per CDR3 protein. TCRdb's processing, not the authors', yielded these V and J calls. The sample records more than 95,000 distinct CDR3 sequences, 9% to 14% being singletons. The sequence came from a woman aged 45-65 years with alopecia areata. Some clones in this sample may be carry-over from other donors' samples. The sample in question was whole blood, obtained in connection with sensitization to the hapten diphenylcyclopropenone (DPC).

The CDR3 region is CASSESIGTGGVETQYF. In DNA form, the CDR3 reads TGTGCCAGCAGTGAATCCATAGGGACAGGGGGTGTAGAGACCCAGTACTTC. V usage is TRBV2 and J usage is TRBJ2-5, with 11 bases fitting TRBD1. Germline lookup yields CDR1 SNHLY and CDR2 FYNNEI. The V and J ends lost 2 bases and 4 bases, in that order; junction bases with no gene match: 9. This CDR3 is built from 17 residues.